The rows below give T cell receptor beta chains drawn from one sample of a study of STAT3 mutations in large granular lymphocyte leukemia. Sequencing used immunoSEQ multiplex PCR; TCRdb keeps in-frame clones, though not all of them. The sample lists some 30,000 clones, more than 75% occurring once. Specimen: peripheral blood mononuclear cells. All receptors come from a man in his 60s with T-cell large granular lymphocyte leukemia. Some clones in this sample may be carry-over from other donors' samples. Each CDR3 is given with its conserved first and last residue. The D gene is left open where the match is weak. Only some rows state a clone size, as once, few, many or a class for expanded clones.

clone size,D gene,V gene,J gene,CDR3 protein,CDR3 DNA
-,-,TRBV4-2,TRBJ2-5,CASSQAARTDQETQYF,TGTGCCAGCAGCCAGGCCGCCCGAACAGACCAAGAGACCCAGTACTTC
-,-,TRBV5-4,TRBJ2-2,CASSPRGGLNTGELFF,TGTGCCAGCAGCCCCAGGGGGGGACTCAACACCGGGGAGCTGTTTTTT
few,TRBD2,TRBV30,TRBJ2-7,CAWRGLAGVWQQYF,TGTGCCTGGAGAGGCCTAGCGGGAGTTTGGCAGCAGTACTTC
-,TRBD2,TRBV5-1,TRBJ2-2,CASSFGLAGAGELFF,TGCGCCAGCAGCTTCGGACTAGCGGGAGCCGGGGAGCTGTTTTTT
-,TRBD1,TRBV12-5,TRBJ1-4,CASGTRTGVLEKLFF,TGTGCTAGTGGTACCAGGACAGGGGTATTGGAAAAACTGTTTTTT
-,TRBD1,TRBV5-4,TRBJ2-7,CASSLGGQGAYEQYF,TGTGCCAGCAGCTTGGGGGGACAGGGGGCTTACGAGCAGTACTTC
-,TRBD2,TRBV5-1,TRBJ2-7,CASSTGLARYEQYF,TGCGCCAGCAGCACCGGACTAGCTCGTTACGAGCAGTACTTC
-,TRBD1,TRBV29-1,TRBJ2-5,CSGYTGGETQYF,TGCAGCGGGTATACAGGGGGGGAGACCCAGTACTTC
-,-,TRBV27,TRBJ1-5,CASGDIQPQHF,TGTGCCAGCGGGGATATTCAGCCCCAGCATTTT
-,TRBD2,TRBV7-8,TRBJ2-1,CASSLVATSGRPYNEQFF,TGTGCCAGCAGCTTAGTAGCGACTAGCGGGAGGCCTTACAATGAGCAGTTCTTC
-,TRBD2,TRBV28,TRBJ2-1,CASSPPGGFGEQFF,TGTGCCAGCAGCCCACCGGGGGGATTCGGTGAGCAGTTCTTC
-,-,TRBV7-8,TRBJ1-6,CASSLVKGDNSPLHF,TGTGCCAGCAGCTTGGTTAAAGGGGATAATTCACCCCTCCACTTT
-,TRBD2,TRBV5-5,TRBJ2-7,CASSLELAGGWDEQYF,TGTGCCAGCAGCTTGGAACTAGCGGGAGGGTGGGACGAGCAGTACTTC
-,TRBD1,TRBV30,TRBJ1-2,CAWGGQFYDGYTF,TGTGCCTGGGGGGGACAGTTCTACGATGGCTACACCTTC
-,TRBD2,TRBV7-2,TRBJ2-7,CASSLSSGSSNEQYF,TGTGCCAGCAGCTTAAGCAGCGGGAGTTCCAACGAGCAGTACTTC
-,-,TRBV5-5,TRBJ1-2,CASSFVQGPAYYGYTF,TGTGCCAGCAGCTTCGTTCAGGGCCCAGCGTACTATGGCTACACCTTC
-,TRBD1,TRBV18,TRBJ2-7,CASSSSSGTVTGEQYF,TGTGCCAGCTCATCGTCATCCGGGACAGTAACGGGCGAGCAGTACTTC
-,-,TRBV5-1,TRBJ2-3,CASSLAVQGGSTDTQYF,TGCGCCAGCAGCTTGGCCGTGCAGGGGGGGAGCACAGATACGCAGTATTTT
-,-,TRBV18,TRBJ2-3,CASDYWGQATDTQYF,TGTGCCAGCGACTACTGGGGGCAAGCCACAGATACGCAGTATTTT
-,TRBD1,TRBV6-5,TRBJ2-5,CASSRQGALETQYF,TGTGCCAGCAGTAGACAGGGGGCTTTGGAGACCCAGTACTTC
-,TRBD1,TRBV29-1,TRBJ1-2,CSVGQGSSYTF,TGCAGCGTGGGACAGGGGTCTAGCTACACCTTC
-,-,TRBV5-1,TRBJ1-2,CASSLVAGIVYGYTF,TGCGCCAGCAGCTTGGTGGCAGGGATTGTATATGGCTACACCTTC
-,TRBD1,TRBV7-6,TRBJ2-7,CASSIDSGTGPFYEQYF,TGTGCCAGCAGCATCGACTCCGGGACAGGGCCTTTTTACGAGCAGTACTTC
-,TRBD2,TRBV18,TRBJ2-5,CASSPGLAQETQYF,TGTGCCAGCTCGCCCGGACTAGCTCAAGAGACCCAGTACTTC